The 19 T cell receptor beta chains listed next were all sequenced from one sample in a study of blood T cell repertoires in COVID-19. TCRdb's copy holds only in-frame clones and misses some; the assay was immunoSEQ multiplex PCR. This table holds some 280,000 clones, roughly 89% found once. What was sequenced was peripheral blood. These receptors all come from a middle-aged woman who had recovered from COVID-19.

Notes on this clone: One end of the junction does not line up with germline, which may come from a read error. The chain carries TRBV3-1 (or the pseudogene TRBV3-2) and TRBJ1-5, with D unresolved. This CDR3 spans 13 amino acids. Germline V gives CDR1 LGHDT, CDR2 YNNKEL (reference sequence). Written as DNA, the CDR3 is TGTGCCAGCAACCAAGTTCCAGATCAGCCCCAGCATTTT. Amino acid sequence: CASNQVPDQPQHF.

This clone was picked up one time. J is TRBJ2-7 and V is TRBV2; unclear D gene. Per the germline V gene, CDR1 is SNHLY and CDR2 is FYNNEI. The CDR3 contains 11 residues. Trimming removed 5 bases from V and 9 bases from J, with 11 bases in between. CDR3 sequence: CASSSGPWQYF. CDR3 sequence (DNA): TGTGCCAGCAGTTCGGGTCCCTGGCAGTACTTC. Together with reference TRBV2 and TRBJ2-7, the CDR3 gives the full variable domain: EPEVTQTPSHQVTQMGQEVILRCVPISNHLYFYWYRQILGQKVEFLVSFYNNEISEKSEIFDDQFSVERPDGSNFTLKIRSTKLEDSAMYFCASSSGPWQYFGPGTRLTVT.

The rearrangement links TRBV30 to TRBJ1-5; D is undetermined. The CDR3 totals 12 residues. Germline V gene sequence: CDR1 GTSNPN, CDR2 SVGIG (reference sequence). The ends were cut back, 5 bases at V and 3 bases at J, with 8 bases in the middle. CDR3 sequence reads: CAWQANNQPQHF. As DNA, the CDR3 is TGTGCCTGGCAGGCTAACAATCAGCCCCAGCATTTT.

The chain joins TRBV5-1 to TRBJ1-2; 8 bases agree with TRBD1. With V trimmed by 4 bases and J by 8 bases, 10 bases remained unmatched. CDR3 length equals 14 residues. In germline, CDR1 is SGHRS, CDR2 YFSETQ. The CDR3 coding sequence is TGCGCCAGCAGCCGTGCGACAGGGGATGAGGGCTACACCTTC. It specifies CASSRATGDEGYTF.

The J gene is TRBJ2-3, the V gene TRBV2, with 10 bases aligning to TRBD1. Per the germline V gene, CDR1 is SNHLY and CDR2 is FYNNEI. V gave up 8 bases and J gave up 2 bases; unmatched junction bases: 16. CDR3 size: 18 residues. The CDR3 nucleotides read TGTGCCAGCTCAGAGGGGGACAGGGGACCTACACACACAGATACGCAGTATTTT. Residues: CASSEGDRGPTHTDTQYF.

The rearrangement joins TRBV28 to TRBJ2-4; 8 bases are shared with TRBD2. Germline V gene lookup returns CDR1 MDHEN and CDR2 SYDVKM. V dropped 4 bases and J dropped 5; count of bases not matched to a gene: 7. This CDR3 is 15 amino acids long. The CDR3 sequence is CASSYGRAGENIQYF. In DNA form, the CDR3 reads TGTGCCAGCAGTTACGGGAGGGCAGGGGAAAACATTCAGTACTTC. The whole variable domain, filled in from reference TRBV28 and TRBJ2-4, reads DVKVTQSSRYLVKRTGEKVFLECVQDMDHENMFWYRQDPGLGLRLIYFSYDVKMKEKGDIPEGYSVSREKKERFSLILESASTNQTSMYLCASSYGRAGENIQYFGAGTRLSVL.

The rearrangement links TRBV29-1 to TRBJ2-7; D perhaps matches TRBD2 (5 bases). Germline assignment: CDR1 SQVTM and CDR2 ANQGSEA. The CDR3 length is 13 residues. V lost 1 base to trimming and J lost 1 base, with 8 bases between them. The CDR3 loop reads CSVEGLASYEQYF. The CDR3 region has the DNA TGCAGCGTTGAAGGGCTAGCTTCCTACGAGCAGTACTTC.

The chain uses TRBV5-4 and TRBJ2-3, with 8 bases lining up with TRBD2. After removal of 0 bases from V and 4 bases from J, the junction contained 4 bases not matched to a gene. CDR1 is SGHNT, CDR2 YYREEE, per germline (reference sequence). This CDR3 has 15 amino acids. This CDR3 is CASSLAGGGADTQYF. Written as DNA, the CDR3 is TGTGCCAGCAGCTTGGCCGGGGGGGGCGCAGATACGCAGTATTTT.

CDR3 nucleotides: TGTGCCAGCAGCCAAGAGAGCCTTGGGACAGGGACTGGAAACACCATATATTTT. It codes for CASSQESLGTGTGNTIYF. The chain recombines TRBV4-2 with TRBJ1-3, with TRBD1 matching over 9 bases. The CDR3 covers 18 residues. The germline V gene encodes CDR1 LGHNA and CDR2 YNFKEQ. The V gene end was trimmed by 0 bases and the J gene end by 2 bases; junction bases not matched to a gene: 8.

There are a few counts of this clone. The chain carries TRBV18 and TRBJ1-3; 7 bases map to TRBD1. The CDR3 totals 15 residues. The V segment lost 6 bases and the J segment 0 bases; nucleotides outside the gene matches: 5. Germline CDR1 and CDR2: KGHSH and LQKENI. The CDR3 here is CASSSGTASGNTIYF. Here the CDR3 DNA reads TGTGCCAGCTCCTCGGGGACAGCCTCTGGAAACACCATATATTTT.

CDR3 loop: CASSFRGTGGLTGELFF. CDR3 bases: TGTGCCAGCAGTTTCAGGGGGACAGGGGGCCTCACCGGGGAGCTGTTTTTT. The V and J genes are TRBV27 and TRBJ2-2; 12 bases agree with TRBD1. Losses at the gene ends were 3 bases for V and 4 bases for J; bases not matched to a gene: 6. This CDR3 has 17 residues. CDR1 MNHEY and CDR2 SMNVEV come from the germline V gene (reference sequence).

V gene TRBV19 combines with J gene TRBJ2-1, with 8 bases matching TRBD1. There are 16 residues in the CDR3. Looked up from germline, CDR1 is LNHDA and CDR2 is SQIVND (reference sequence). J lost 6 bases, V lost 0 bases, and 7 bases had no gene match. CDR3 sequence reads: CASSIDRGRGPNEQFF. The CDR3 DNA reads as TGTGCCAGTAGTATAGATAGGGGCAGGGGGCCCAATGAGCAGTTCTTC.

This chain links TRBV7-9 with TRBJ2-2; tentatively, D is TRBD1 (6 bases). Germline V CDR1 and CDR2: SEHNR, FQNEAQ (reference sequence). V lost 6 bases, J lost 4 bases, and 15 bases lay in between. This CDR3 comprises 15 residues. The CDR3 DNA is TGTGCCAGCAGTCGTACAGGGCTGGGCACCGGGGAGCTGTTTTTT. It is translated as CASSRTGLGTGELFF.

This chain uses TRBV28 with TRBJ2-7, with 11 nucleotides matching TRBD2. The V gene end was trimmed by 2 bases and the J gene end by 6 bases; junction bases not matched to a gene: 6. Germline V CDR1 and CDR2: MDHEN, SYDVKM. The CDR3 sequence is 15 residues long. CDR3 sequence (DNA): TGTGCCAGCAGTTTACGGACTAGCGGGTTTTTCGAGCAGTACTTC. This gives the protein CASSLRTSGFFEQYF.

This clone was seen only a few times. The rearrangement joins TRBV30 to TRBJ2-7; 8 bases are shared with TRBD2. The CDR3 is 12 residues long. The ends lost 1 base at V and 4 bases at J; junction bases unmatched: 0. CDR1 is GTSNPN, CDR2 SVGIG, per germline (reference sequence). CDR3 region: CAWSASGYEQYF. DNA of the CDR3: TGTGCCTGGAGTGCTAGCGGGTACGAGCAGTACTTC.

The sample holds a few counts of this clone. The V and J genes are TRBV19 and TRBJ2-1, with TRBD2 matching 13 bases. V gave up 4 bases and J gave up 13 bases; unmatched junction bases: 7. Germline V CDR1 and CDR2: LNHDA, SQIVND (reference sequence). CDR3 length equals 14 residues. CDR3 bases: TGTGCCAGTAGTACCGAAGGACTAGCGGGAGTTCAGTTCTTC. The encoded protein is CASSTEGLAGVQFF.

This chain links TRBV29-1 with TRBJ1-5; 7 nucleotides line up with TRBD1. The CDR3 runs to 13 residues. CDR1 and CDR2 (germline): SQVTM, ANQGSEA. With V trimmed by 0 bases and J by 8 bases, 4 bases remained unmatched. Here the CDR3 DNA reads TGCAGCGTTGAAGAAGGAGGGGGCGAGCCCCAGCATTTT. Encoded protein: CSVEEGGGEPQHF.

In its sample, this clone was seen once. The rearrangement joins TRBV2 to TRBJ1-3, with 7 bases aligning to TRBD1. V dropped 7 bases and J dropped 0; count of bases not matched to a gene: 6. CDR1 and CDR2 (germline): SNHLY, FYNNEI. This CDR3 has 15 amino acids. The CDR3 DNA sequence: TGTGCCAGCAATGACAGGGACTTCTCTGGAAACACCATATATTTT. The encoded protein is CASNDRDFSGNTIYF.

The chain carries TRBV11-2 and TRBJ1-5, with 8 bases that match TRBD1. CDR3 length equals 19 residues. The V gene end was trimmed by 3 bases and the J gene end by 2 bases; junction bases not matched to a gene: 15. The germline CDR1 and CDR2 sequences are SGHAT and FQNNGV. CDR3 sequence: CASSFPQGQGGGCNQPQHF. Here the CDR3 DNA reads TGTGCCAGCAGCTTCCCTCAAGGACAGGGCGGAGGGTGCAATCAGCCCCAGCATTTT.